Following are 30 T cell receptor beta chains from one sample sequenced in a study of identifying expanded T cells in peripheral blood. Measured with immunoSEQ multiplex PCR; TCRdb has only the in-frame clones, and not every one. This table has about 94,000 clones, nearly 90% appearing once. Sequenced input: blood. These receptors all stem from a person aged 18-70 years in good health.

The CDR3 DNA is TGTGCCAGCAGCAAGACCTCCCTGGAGGGTAACGGGGAGCTGTTTTTT. It encodes CASSKTSLEGNGELFF. The chain has TRBV7-4 and TRBJ2-2; TRBD2 might be the D (6 bases). The CDR3 spans 16 residues. V was cut by 5 bases and J by 7 bases, with 20 bases left in between. Germline loops: CDR1 SGHVT, CDR2 SQSDAQ.

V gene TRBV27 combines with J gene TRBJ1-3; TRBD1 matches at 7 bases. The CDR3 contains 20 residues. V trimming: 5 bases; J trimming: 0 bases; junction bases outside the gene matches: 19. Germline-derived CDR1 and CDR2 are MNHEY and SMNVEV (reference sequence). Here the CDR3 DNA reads TGTGCCAGCAGTCTGGAGGAGCACAGAGGGGGCCACTTCTCTGGAAACACCATATATTTT. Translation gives CASSLEEHRGGHFSGNTIYF.

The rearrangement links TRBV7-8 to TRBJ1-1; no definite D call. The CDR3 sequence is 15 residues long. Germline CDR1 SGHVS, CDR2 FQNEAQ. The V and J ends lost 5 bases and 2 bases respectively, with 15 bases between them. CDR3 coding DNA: TGTGCCAGCAGCCTAAGGCCGGTGGGAAACACTGAAGCTTTCTTT. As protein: CASSLRPVGNTEAFF.

DNA for the CDR3: TGTGCCAGCAGCTTAAACCCCCTCGGGGCAGGGGGTGGCACTGAAGCTTTCTTT. This encodes CASSLNPLGAGGGTEAFF. The chain couples TRBV7-3 to TRBJ1-1, with 7 bases matching TRBD1. The CDR3 consists of 18 residues. V was clipped by 1 base and J by 4 bases; unmatched bases: 15. CDR1 and CDR2 from the germline V gene are SGHTA and FQGTGA.

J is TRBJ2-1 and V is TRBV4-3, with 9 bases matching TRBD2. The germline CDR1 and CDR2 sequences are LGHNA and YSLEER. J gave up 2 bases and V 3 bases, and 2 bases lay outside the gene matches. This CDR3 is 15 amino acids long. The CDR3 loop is CASSQRGGTYNEQFF. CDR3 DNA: TGCGCCAGCAGCCAGCGGGGGGGGACCTACAATGAGCAGTTCTTC.

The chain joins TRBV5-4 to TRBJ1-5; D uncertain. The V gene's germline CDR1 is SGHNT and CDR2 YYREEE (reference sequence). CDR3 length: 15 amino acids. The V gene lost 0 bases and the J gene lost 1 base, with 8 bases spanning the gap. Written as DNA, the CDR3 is TGTGCCAGCAGCTTGGGTGGACTAAGCAATCAGCCCCAGCATTTT. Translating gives CASSLGGLSNQPQHF.

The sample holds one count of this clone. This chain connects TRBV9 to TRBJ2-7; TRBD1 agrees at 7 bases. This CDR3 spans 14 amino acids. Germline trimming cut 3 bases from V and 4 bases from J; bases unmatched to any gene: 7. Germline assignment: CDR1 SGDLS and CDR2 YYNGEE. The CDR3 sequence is CASSARDRAYEQYF. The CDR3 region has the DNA TGTGCCAGCAGCGCCAGGGACAGAGCTTACGAGCAGTACTTC.

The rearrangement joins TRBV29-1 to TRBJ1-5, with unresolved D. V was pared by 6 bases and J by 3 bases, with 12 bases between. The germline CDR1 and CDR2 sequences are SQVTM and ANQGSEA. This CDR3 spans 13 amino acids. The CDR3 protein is CSVPGAANQPQHF. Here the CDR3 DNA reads TGCAGCGTCCCCGGAGCCGCCAATCAGCCCCAGCATTTT.

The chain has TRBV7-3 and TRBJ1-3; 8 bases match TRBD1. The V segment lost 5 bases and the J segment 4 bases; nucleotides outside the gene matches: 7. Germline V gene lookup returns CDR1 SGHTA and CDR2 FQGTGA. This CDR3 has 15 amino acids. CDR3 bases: TGTGCCAGCAGCCTCACAGGGGGAGGAGGAAACACCATATATTTT. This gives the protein CASSLTGGGGNTIYF.

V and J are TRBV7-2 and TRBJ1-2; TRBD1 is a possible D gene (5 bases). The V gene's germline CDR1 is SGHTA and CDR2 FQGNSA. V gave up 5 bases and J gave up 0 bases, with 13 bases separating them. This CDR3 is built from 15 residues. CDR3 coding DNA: TGTGCCAGCAGCCCCGCCCAGGGTACTAACTATGGCTACACCTTC. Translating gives CASSPAQGTNYGYTF.

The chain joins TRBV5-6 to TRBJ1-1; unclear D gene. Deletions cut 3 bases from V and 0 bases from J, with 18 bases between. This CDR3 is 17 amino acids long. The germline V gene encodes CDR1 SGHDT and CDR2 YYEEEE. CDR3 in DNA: TGTGCCAGCAGCTGGGCAGGTAAAAGTCTTATGAACACTGAAGCTTTCTTT. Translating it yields CASSWAGKSLMNTEAFF.

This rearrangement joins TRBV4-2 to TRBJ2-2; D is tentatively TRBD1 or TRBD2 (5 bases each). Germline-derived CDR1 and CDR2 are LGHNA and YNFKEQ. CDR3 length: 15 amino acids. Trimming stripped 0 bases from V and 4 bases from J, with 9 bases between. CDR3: CASSQEGTGTGELFF. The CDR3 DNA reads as TGTGCCAGCAGCCAAGAGGGGACGGGCACCGGGGAGCTGTTTTTT.

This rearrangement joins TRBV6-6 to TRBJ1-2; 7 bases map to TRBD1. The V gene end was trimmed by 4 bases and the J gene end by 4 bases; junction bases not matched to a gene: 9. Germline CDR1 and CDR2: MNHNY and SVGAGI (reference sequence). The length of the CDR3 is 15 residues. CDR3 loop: CASSSPGTEVYGYTF. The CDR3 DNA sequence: TGTGCCAGCAGTTCCCCCGGGACAGAAGTCTATGGCTACACCTTC.

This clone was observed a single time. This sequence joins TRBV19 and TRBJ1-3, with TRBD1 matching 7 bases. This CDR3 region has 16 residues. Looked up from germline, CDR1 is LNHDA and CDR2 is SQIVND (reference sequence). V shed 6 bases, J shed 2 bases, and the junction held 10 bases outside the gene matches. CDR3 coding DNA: TGTGCCAGTAGCATCGGGAGACAGGGCGCTGGAAACACCATATATTTT. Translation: CASSIGRQGAGNTIYF.

The CDR3 spells CAISLLGQQNTEAFF. The CDR3 DNA sequence: TGTGCCATCAGTTTATTAGGACAGCAGAACACTGAAGCTTTCTTT. V gene TRBV10-3 combines with J gene TRBJ1-1, with TRBD1 as a possible D gene (6 bases). Germline V gene sequence: CDR1 ENHRY, CDR2 SYGVKD. Trimming took 5 bases from V and 1 from J, leaving 14 bases between them. The CDR3 loop spans 15 amino acids.

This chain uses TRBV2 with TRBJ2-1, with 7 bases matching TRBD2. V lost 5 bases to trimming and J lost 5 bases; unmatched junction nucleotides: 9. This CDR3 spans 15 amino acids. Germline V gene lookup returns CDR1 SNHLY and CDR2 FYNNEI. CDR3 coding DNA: TGTGCCAGCAGTAATCCGGGACTAACACACAATGAGCAGTTCTTC. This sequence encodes CASSNPGLTHNEQFF.

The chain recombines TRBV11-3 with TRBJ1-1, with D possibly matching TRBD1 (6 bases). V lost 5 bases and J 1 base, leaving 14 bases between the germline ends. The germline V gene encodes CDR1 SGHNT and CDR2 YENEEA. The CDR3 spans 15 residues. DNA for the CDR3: TGTGCCAGCAGCCCTGGAGGGGGTCGGAACACTGAAGCTTTCTTT. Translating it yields CASSPGGGRNTEAFF.

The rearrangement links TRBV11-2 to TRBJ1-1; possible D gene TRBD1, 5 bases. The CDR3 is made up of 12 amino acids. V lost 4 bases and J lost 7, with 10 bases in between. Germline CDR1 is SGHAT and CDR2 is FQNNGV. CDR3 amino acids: CASSSQGLEAFF. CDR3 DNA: TGTGCCAGCAGCTCCCAGGGTCTTGAAGCTTTCTTT.

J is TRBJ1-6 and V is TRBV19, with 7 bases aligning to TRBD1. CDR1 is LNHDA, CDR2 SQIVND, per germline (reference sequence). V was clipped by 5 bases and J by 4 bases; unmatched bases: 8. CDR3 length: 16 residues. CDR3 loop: CASSDRGQAYNSPLHF. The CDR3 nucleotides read TGTGCCAGTAGTGACCGAGGACAGGCATATAATTCACCCCTCCACTTT.

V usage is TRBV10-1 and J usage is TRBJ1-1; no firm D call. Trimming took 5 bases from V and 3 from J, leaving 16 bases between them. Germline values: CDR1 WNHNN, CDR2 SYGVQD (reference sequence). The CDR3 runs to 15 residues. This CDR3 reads CASSSGLRVDTEAFF. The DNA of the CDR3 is TGCGCCAGCAGTAGTGGACTCCGGGTTGACACTGAAGCTTTCTTT.

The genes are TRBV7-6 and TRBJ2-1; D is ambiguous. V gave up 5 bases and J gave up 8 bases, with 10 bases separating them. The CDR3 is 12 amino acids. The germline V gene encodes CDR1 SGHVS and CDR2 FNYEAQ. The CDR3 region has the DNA TGTGCCAGCAGCCCGACCTCACATGAGCAGTTCTTC. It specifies CASSPTSHEQFF. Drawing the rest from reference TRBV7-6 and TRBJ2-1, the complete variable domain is GAGVSQSPRYKVTKRGQDVALRCDPISGHVSLYWYRQALGQGPEFLTYFNYEAQQDKSGLPNDRFSAERPEGSISTLTIQRTEQRDSAMYRCASSPTSHEQFFGPGTRLTVL.

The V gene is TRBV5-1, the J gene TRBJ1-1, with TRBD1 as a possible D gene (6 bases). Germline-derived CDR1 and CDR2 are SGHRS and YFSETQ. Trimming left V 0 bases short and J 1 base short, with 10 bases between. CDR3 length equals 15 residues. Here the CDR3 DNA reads TGCGCCAGCAGCTTGGCAGGGGAGGGGAACACTGAAGCTTTCTTT. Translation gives CASSLAGEGNTEAFF.

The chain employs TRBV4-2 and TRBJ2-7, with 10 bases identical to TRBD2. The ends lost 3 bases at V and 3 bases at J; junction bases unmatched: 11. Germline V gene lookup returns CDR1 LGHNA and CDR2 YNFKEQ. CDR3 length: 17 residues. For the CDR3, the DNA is TGTGCCAGCAGCCATGGCCTAGCGGGAGTCTTGGGCTACGAGCAGTACTTC. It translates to CASSHGLAGVLGYEQYF.

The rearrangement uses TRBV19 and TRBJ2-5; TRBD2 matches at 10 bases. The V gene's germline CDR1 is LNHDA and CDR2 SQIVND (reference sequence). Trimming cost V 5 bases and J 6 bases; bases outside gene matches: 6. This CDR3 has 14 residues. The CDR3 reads CASSPASGRKTQYF. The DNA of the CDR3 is TGTGCCAGTAGTCCTGCTAGCGGGAGAAAGACCCAGTACTTC.

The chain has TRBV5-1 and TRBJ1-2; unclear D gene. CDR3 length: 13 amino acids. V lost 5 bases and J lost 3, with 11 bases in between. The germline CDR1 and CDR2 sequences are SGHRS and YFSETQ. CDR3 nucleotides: TGCGCCAGCAGTAGAACTGGGGACTATGGCTACACCTTC. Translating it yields CASSRTGDYGYTF.

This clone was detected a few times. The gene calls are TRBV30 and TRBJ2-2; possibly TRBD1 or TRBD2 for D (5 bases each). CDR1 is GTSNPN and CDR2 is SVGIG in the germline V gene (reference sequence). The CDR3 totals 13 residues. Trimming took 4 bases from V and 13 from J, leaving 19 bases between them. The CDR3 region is CAWTGTVRLGLFF. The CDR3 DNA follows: TGTGCCTGGACTGGGACGGTTCGCCTGGGGCTGTTTTTT.

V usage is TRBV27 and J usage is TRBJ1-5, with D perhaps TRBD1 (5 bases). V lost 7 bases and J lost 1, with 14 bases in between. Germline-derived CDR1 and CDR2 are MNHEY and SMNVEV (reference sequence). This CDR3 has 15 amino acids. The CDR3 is CASTSIGGSNQPQHF. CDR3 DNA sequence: TGTGCCAGCACCTCCATCGGGGGAAGCAATCAGCCCCAGCATTTT.

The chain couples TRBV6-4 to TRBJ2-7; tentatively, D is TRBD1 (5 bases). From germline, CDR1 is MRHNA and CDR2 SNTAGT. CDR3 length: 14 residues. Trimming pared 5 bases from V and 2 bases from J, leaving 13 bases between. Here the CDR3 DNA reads TGTGCCAGCAGTTACAGGACATCTACCTACGAGCAGTACTTC. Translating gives CASSYRTSTYEQYF.

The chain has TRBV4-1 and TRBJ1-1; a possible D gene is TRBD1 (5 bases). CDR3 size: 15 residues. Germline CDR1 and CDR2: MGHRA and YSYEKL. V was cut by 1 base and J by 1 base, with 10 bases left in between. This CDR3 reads CASSQVGQGNTEAFF. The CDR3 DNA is TGCGCCAGCAGCCAAGTGGGGCAGGGGAACACTGAAGCTTTCTTT.

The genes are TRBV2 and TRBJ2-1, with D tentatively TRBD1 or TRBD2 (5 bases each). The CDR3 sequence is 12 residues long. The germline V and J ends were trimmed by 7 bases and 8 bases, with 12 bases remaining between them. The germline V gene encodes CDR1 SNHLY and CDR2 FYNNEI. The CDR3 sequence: CASKGDVDEQFF. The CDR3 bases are TGTGCCAGCAAAGGGGACGTGGATGAGCAGTTCTTC.